The clone carrying this T cell receptor beta chain was counted at least ten times. The sample's time point: patch test 1, 2 weeks after DPC sensitization. Documented treatment: therapeutic diphenylcyclopropenone sensitization with weekly scalp DPC. Alopecia patients deemed DPC-suitable, aged 18 to 70, excluding pregnancy. Individual cDNA molecules in this library carried unique molecular identifiers. MiXCR, run by TCRdb on the RACE reads, gives a single entry per CDR3 protein. The sample holds 80,000 to 95,000 distinct CDR3 sequences, about 10% seen once. This record belongs to a study of human T cells and chemical hapten exposure. The sample in question was whole blood, obtained in connection with sensitization to the hapten diphenylcyclopropenone (DPC). This sequence originates from a woman in her forties or fifties with alopecia areata. Some clones in this sample may be carry-over from other donors' samples.

CDR3 loop: CSVAGPEANEQFF. The CDR3 DNA follows: TGCAGCGTTGCCGGGCCCGAGGCCAATGAGCAGTTCTTC. The chain joins TRBV29-1 to TRBJ2-1; D is unclear. CDR3 size: 13 residues. In germline, CDR1 is SQVTM, CDR2 ANQGSEA. V shed 4 bases and J shed 6 bases, with 13 bases lying between them.